The 17 T cell receptor beta chains given below trace back to one sample, sequenced in a study of T cells in Graves' hyperthyroidism and ophthalmopathy. Authors of the study amplified TCR beta CDR3 regions from RNA transcripts. First-round RT-PCR with HTBI primers amplified the TCR CDR3 region. TCRdb used MiXCR to reprocess the multiplex PCR reads, holding one entry per CDR3 protein. This table holds hundreds of thousands of distinct CDR3 sequences, more than 15% found once. The sequencing input was blood. These receptors were collected from a woman aged 18 to 35 with Graves' ophthalmopathy.

In this sample, this clonotype turned up many times. The chain carries TRBV30 and TRBJ2-7; no reliable D call. With 0 bases removed from V and 2 bases from J, the gap between germline ends came to 11 bases. The CDR3 has 14 residues. Germline-derived CDR1 and CDR2 are GTSNPN and SVGIG (reference sequence). In DNA, the CDR3 is TGTGCCTGGAGTGTAAATGGGGATACCTACGAGCAGTACTTC. Protein sequence: CAWSVNGDTYEQYF.

This clonotype has ten or more counts. The J gene is TRBJ2-2, the V gene TRBV20-1; no reliable D call. The V gene lost 6 bases and the J gene lost 6 bases, with 14 bases spanning the gap. Germline CDR1 DFQATT, CDR2 SNEGSKA (reference sequence). The CDR3 extends over 13 amino acids. The CDR3: CSALDRAPGELFF. In DNA, the CDR3 is TGCAGTGCGCTTGACCGGGCCCCCGGGGAGCTGTTTTTT.

This clonotype was seen repeatedly, ten times or more. This chain links TRBV10-3 with TRBJ2-7; perhaps TRBD1 as D (5 bases). With 6 bases removed from V and 2 bases from J, the gap between germline ends came to 17 bases. The V gene's germline CDR1 is ENHRY and CDR2 SYGVKD. This CDR3 has 15 amino acids. CDR3 DNA sequence: TGTGCCATCAGCGCCCCCCTGGCAGGGACCTACGAGCAGTACTTC. Translated: CAISAPLAGTYEQYF.

In its sample, this clonotype was seen a few times. The chain couples TRBV20-1 to TRBJ1-2; D possibly corresponds to TRBD1 (6 bases). This CDR3 comprises 14 residues. Germline V gene sequence: CDR1 DFQATT, CDR2 SNEGSKA (reference sequence). V was clipped by 5 bases and J by 5 bases, with 18 bases between them. CDR3 amino acids: CSASRGGNKYGYTF. In nucleotides, the CDR3 is TGCAGTGCTTCGAGGGGGGGAAACAAGTATGGCTACACCTTC.

This rearrangement joins TRBV19 to TRBJ2-7; 7 bases match TRBD2. This CDR3 comprises 15 residues. After removal of 3 bases from V and 0 bases from J, the junction contained 5 bases not matched to a gene. Germline CDR1 is LNHDA and CDR2 is SQIVND (reference sequence). This CDR3 reads CASSILTGGSYEQYF. The DNA of the CDR3 is TGTGCCAGTAGTATTCTGACGGGAGGCTCCTACGAGCAGTACTTC.

This clonotype was observed a few times. V and J are TRBV28 and TRBJ1-5; D perhaps matches TRBD1 (6 bases). CDR3 size: 13 residues. Trimming removed 2 bases from V and 15 bases from J, with 17 bases in between. CDR1 and CDR2 (germline): MDHEN, SYDVKM. As DNA, the CDR3 is TGTGCCAGCAGTTTACCGTCGACAGGCGCACCGCATTTT. Protein sequence: CASSLPSTGAPHF.

With regard to this clonotype: This may stem from a read error, because a much larger clone lies one nucleotide away. This CDR3 is CASSGPAGEEPHNEQFF. The CDR3 nucleotides are TGTGCCAGCAGCGGGCCAGCGGGTGAGGAGCCCCACAATGAGCAGTTCTTC. V is TRBV9 and J is TRBJ2-1; D may be TRBD2 (6 bases). The CDR3 has 17 residues. The V gene's germline CDR1 is SGDLS and CDR2 YYNGEE. Deletions cut 3 bases from V and 5 bases from J, with 21 bases between.

This clonotype was recorded a few times. V gene TRBV6-1 combines with J gene TRBJ2-4; D is perhaps TRBD1 (7 bases). Trimming took 5 bases from V and 1 from J, leaving 21 bases between them. The CDR3 extends over 18 amino acids. CDR1 and CDR2 (germline): MNHNS, SASEGT. DNA for the CDR3: TGTGCCAGCAGTCCCGATAACAGGGGTCGGGAGGCCAAAAACATTCAGTACTTC. It specifies CASSPDNRGREAKNIQYF.

This clonotype was counted ten times or more. The V gene is TRBV28, the J gene TRBJ2-5; no definite D call. Trimming shortened V by 5 bases and J by 2 bases, and 6 bases separated the two germline ends. The V gene's germline CDR1 is MDHEN and CDR2 SYDVKM. CDR3 size: 12 residues. Written as DNA, the CDR3 is TGTGCCAGCAGTGAAGGTCAAGAGACCCAGTACTTC. Its protein is CASSEGQETQYF.

The V call is TRBV9, the J call TRBJ1-1, with a tentative D call TRBD1 (6 bases). There are 15 residues in the CDR3. CDR1 and CDR2 (germline): SGDLS, YYNGEE. Trimming pared 0 bases from V and 6 bases from J, leaving 15 bases between. Here the CDR3 reads CASSVVRDINPEAFF. In DNA, the CDR3 is TGTGCCAGCAGCGTAGTAAGGGACATTAACCCTGAAGCTTTCTTT.

The sample holds many counts of this clonotype. The CDR3 spells CASSLPPGNQPQHF. The CDR3 DNA reads TGTGCCAGCAGTTTGCCCCCAGGTAATCAGCCCCAGCATTTT. The chain carries TRBV28 and TRBJ1-5, with D uncertain. Germline V gene sequence: CDR1 MDHEN, CDR2 SYDVKM. V lost 3 bases to trimming and J lost 4 bases, with 10 bases between them. This CDR3 is built from 14 residues. The complete variable domain, with remaining parts taken from reference TRBV28 and TRBJ1-5, reads DVKVTQSSRYLVKRTGEKVFLECVQDMDHENMFWYRQDPGLGLRLIYFSYDVKMKEKGDIPEGYSVSREKKERFSLILESASTNQTSMYLCASSLPPGNQPQHFGDGTRLSIL.

As DNA, the CDR3 is TGTGCCACCCTCGGACAGCCCTATGGCTACACCTTC. Its protein is CATLGQPYGYTF. This chain joins TRBV15 and TRBJ1-2; D may be TRBD1 (6 bases). The germline gives CDR1 LNHNV, CDR2 YYDKDF (reference sequence). This CDR3 region has 12 residues. V was trimmed by 8 bases and J by 4 bases, leaving 11 bases between them.

The rearrangement links TRBV12-3 or TRBV12-4 to TRBJ1-1, with D uncertain. CDR3 length: 13 amino acids. Trimming took off 3 bases at V and 5 bases at J, with 10 bases between the two ends. For the CDR3, the DNA is TGTGCCAGCAGTTTTTCCGTGGGGACTGAAGCTTTCTTT. It translates to CASSFSVGTEAFF.

The chain joins TRBV18 to TRBJ2-4, with 8 bases fitting TRBD1. The V gene's germline CDR1 is KGHSH and CDR2 LQKENI. The CDR3 extends over 12 amino acids. V shed 6 bases and J 7 bases; nucleotides not matched to a gene: 2. The CDR3 DNA reads as TGTGCCAGCTCGTGGGACAGGAACATTCAGTACTTC. Translating it yields CASSWDRNIQYF.

The chain carries TRBV2 and TRBJ2-4; D possibly corresponds to TRBD2 (6 bases). Germline values: CDR1 SNHLY, CDR2 FYNNEI. The CDR3 runs to 16 residues. Trimming pared 4 bases from V and 1 base from J, leaving 14 bases between. The CDR3 protein is CASSVVGGAAKNIQYF. The CDR3 DNA reads TGTGCCAGCAGTGTGGTTGGAGGGGCGGCCAAAAACATTCAGTACTTC.

This clonotype was observed at least ten times. This chain joins TRBV20-1 and TRBJ2-7; TRBD2 matches 11 bases. CDR1 DFQATT and CDR2 SNEGSKA come from the germline V gene (reference sequence). After removal of 5 bases from V and 3 bases from J, the junction contained 6 bases not matched to a gene. The CDR3 contains 14 residues. CDR3: CSASGTSGYYEQYF. CDR3 DNA sequence: TGCAGTGCTTCTGGGACTAGCGGTTACTACGAGCAGTACTTC.

The J gene is TRBJ2-1, the V gene TRBV19; D not resolved. The CDR3 loop spans 14 amino acids. CDR1 LNHDA and CDR2 SQIVND come from the germline V gene (reference sequence). V dropped 4 bases and J dropped 0 bases, with 7 bases sitting between them. This chain's CDR3 is CASSTADSYNEQFF. The CDR3 DNA sequence: TGTGCCAGTAGTACGGCAGACTCCTACAATGAGCAGTTCTTC. Filled out from reference TRBV19 and TRBJ2-1, the complete variable domain reads DGGITQSPKYLFRKEGQNVTLSCEQNLNHDAMYWYRQDPGQGLRLIYYSQIVNDFQKGDIAEGYSVSREKKESFPLTVTSAQKNPTAFYLCASSTADSYNEQFFGPGTRLTVL.